The clone carrying this TCR beta chain has more than one count but fewer than ten. Its antigen is as yet unknown. Adult Caucasians living in Nashville, Tennessee made up all of the donors. CDR3 length equals 15 residues. CDR1 SGHRS and CDR2 YFSETQ come from the germline V gene. Trimming took off 0 bases at V and 4 bases at J, with 12 bases between the two ends. The data are from a study of shared clonotypes between healthy human individuals. Whole-study findings and limits: Sharing across four donors was highest in naive CD4 (approximately 5%) and lowest in memory CD8 (roughly 0.4%).

Each sorted subset replicate got 200 ng genomic DNA, around 29,000 genomes. Repertoires were generated with immunoSEQ multiplex PCR, while TCRdb's copy carries only in-frame clones and drops some. The repertoire holds around 750,000 clones, with around 67% as singletons. The sequence was obtained from a woman aged 25 to 45 in good health. The V gene is TRBV5-1, the J gene TRBJ2-3; the D is unclear. Sequencing was carried out using memory CD4+ T cells sorted from blood. The subset was: CD45RA-negative fraction. CDR3 DNA: TGCGCCAGCAGCTTGGGGTTTTACAGTGCAGATACGCAGTATTTT. This translates into CASSLGFYSADTQYF. Combining the CDR3 with reference TRBV5-1 and TRBJ2-3 gives the whole variable domain KAGVTQTPRYLIKTRGQQVTLSCSPISGHRSVSWYQQTPGQGLQFLFEYFSETQRNKGNFPGRFSGRQFSNSRSEMNVSTLELGDSALYLCASSLGFYSADTQYFGPGTRLTVL.